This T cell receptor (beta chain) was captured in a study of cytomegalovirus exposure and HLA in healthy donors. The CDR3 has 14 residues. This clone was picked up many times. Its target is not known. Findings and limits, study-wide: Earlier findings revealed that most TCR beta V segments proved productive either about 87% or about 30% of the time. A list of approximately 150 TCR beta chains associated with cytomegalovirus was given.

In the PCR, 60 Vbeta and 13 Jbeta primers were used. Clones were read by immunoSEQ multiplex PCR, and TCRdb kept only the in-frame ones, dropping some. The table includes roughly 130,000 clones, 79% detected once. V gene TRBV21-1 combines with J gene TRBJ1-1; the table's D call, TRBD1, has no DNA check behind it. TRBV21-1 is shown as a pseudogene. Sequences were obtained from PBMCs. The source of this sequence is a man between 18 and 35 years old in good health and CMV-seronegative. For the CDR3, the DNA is TGTGCCAGCAGCAAAGCGACAGGGAACACTGAAGCTTTCTTT. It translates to CASSKATGNTEAFF.